One and the same sample provided the 17 T cell receptor beta chains below, sequenced in a study of response to subunit inactivated influenza vaccine. MiXCR, run by TCRdb on the RT-PCR reads, gives a single entry per CDR3 protein. The data hold 610,000 or so distinct CDR3 sequences, with 14% observed a single time. The material was PBMCs from blood, obtained 12 days after vaccination. These receptors all come from a man aged 45-65 years who received an inactivated influenza vaccine.

J is TRBJ2-1 and V is TRBV11-2; 9 bases agree with TRBD2. The junction had 2 bases not matched to a gene; V was cut back by 3 bases and J by 2 bases. The CDR3 runs 15 residues. Germline loops: CDR1 SGHAT, CDR2 FQNNGV. The CDR3 protein is CASSLIAGAYNEQFF. CDR3 nucleotides: TGTGCCAGCAGCTTGATAGCGGGGGCCTACAATGAGCAGTTCTTC.

The genes are TRBV7-2 and TRBJ1-4; D not certain. CDR1 and CDR2 from the germline V gene are SGHTA and FQGNSA. The CDR3 extends over 14 amino acids. Trimming removed 4 bases from V and 7 bases from J, with 13 bases in between. The CDR3 protein is CASSSSREGEKLFF. DNA for the CDR3: TGTGCCAGCAGCTCGTCCCGGGAAGGTGAAAAACTGTTTTTT.

This clonotype was observed a handful of times. This chain connects TRBV20-1 to TRBJ2-3; weak D call: TRBD2 (5 bases). CDR3 length: 14 residues. The germline CDR1 and CDR2 sequences are DFQATT and SNEGSKA (reference sequence). Trimming stripped 6 bases from V and 0 bases from J, with 13 bases between. The CDR3 sequence is CSAMGRGSTDTQYF. The CDR3 DNA reads TGCAGTGCCATGGGCCGGGGTAGCACAGATACGCAGTATTTT.

This clonotype appeared many times. A junction end diverges from the germline sequence, so it may reflect a read error. The J gene is TRBJ1-5, the V gene TRBV7-2; maybe TRBD1 (5 bases). The CDR3 runs 15 residues. CDR1 is SGHTA, CDR2 FQGNSA, per germline. The CDR3 region has the DNA TGCGCCAGCAGCTTGGGGGGTTATAGCAATCAGCCCCAGCATTTT. Translated, it gives CASSLGGYSNQPQHF.

The chain recombines TRBV29-1 with TRBJ2-5, with D perhaps given as TRBD1 or TRBD2 (5 bases each). The V and J ends lost 4 bases and 2 bases respectively, with 11 bases between them. There are 13 residues in the CDR3. The germline CDR1 and CDR2 sequences are SQVTM and ANQGSEA. The DNA of the CDR3 is TGCAGCGTTGGACGGGGCGTACAAGAGACCCAGTACTTC. Residues: CSVGRGVQETQYF.

The rearrangement joins TRBV6-2 or TRBV6-3 to TRBJ2-7; 7 nucleotides match TRBD2. CDR1 and CDR2 (germline): MNHEY, SVGEGT. This CDR3 contains 14 residues. Trimming took 6 bases from V and 4 from J; bases not matched to a gene: 9. CDR3 nucleotide sequence: TGTGCCAGCAGGCCTAGCGGTTCCCAATACGAGCAGTACTTC. It yields the protein CASRPSGSQYEQYF.

The table lists this clonotype with a few counts. The CDR3, as DNA: TGTGCCAGCAGCTTCGACAGGGGCTACAATGAGCAGTTCTTC. Protein product: CASSFDRGYNEQFF. This chain links TRBV7-2 with TRBJ2-1; 8 bases line up with TRBD1. V lost 3 bases to trimming and J lost 3 bases; unmatched junction nucleotides: 1. The CDR3 loop spans 14 amino acids. CDR1 SGHTA and CDR2 FQGNSA come from the germline V gene.

The rearrangement uses TRBV7-9 and TRBJ1-3; D unclear. The CDR3 extends over 12 amino acids. The germline gives CDR1 SEHNR, CDR2 FQNEAQ (reference sequence). Trimming stripped 5 bases from V and 8 bases from J, with 10 bases between. CDR3 residues: CASSMSADTIYF. As DNA, the CDR3 is TGTGCCAGCAGCATGAGCGCGGACACCATATATTTT.

Only a few counts were recorded for this clonotype. This rearrangement joins TRBV20-1 to TRBJ1-1; D is possibly TRBD1 (5 bases). Per germline, CDR1 DFQATT and CDR2 SNEGSKA (reference sequence). The CDR3 is 14 residues long. The germline V and J ends were trimmed by 0 bases and 5 bases, with 13 bases remaining between them. Written as DNA, the CDR3 is TGCAGTGCTAGAGATTTCCGACAGCGAACTGAAGCTTTCTTT. Translated, it gives CSARDFRQRTEAFF.

This clonotype was seen at least ten times. This chain links TRBV7-3 with TRBJ2-5; D call uncertain. The ends were cut back, 1 base at V and 0 bases at J, with 3 bases in the middle. There are 13 residues in the CDR3. Germline CDR1 is SGHTA and CDR2 is FQGTGA. The CDR3 sequence: CASSLSNQETQYF. In DNA, the CDR3 is TGTGCCAGCAGCTTAAGCAACCAAGAGACCCAGTACTTC. Full variable domain (outside the CDR3, taken from reference TRBV7-3 and TRBJ2-5): GAGVSQTPSNKVTEKGKYVELRCDPISGHTALYWYRQSLGQGPEFLIYFQGTGAADDSGLPNDRFFAVRPEGSVSTLKIQRTERGDSAVYLCASSLSNQETQYFGPGTRLLVL.

V usage is TRBV4-2 and J usage is TRBJ1-5; D is perhaps TRBD1 (5 bases). Trimming pared 1 base from V and 7 bases from J, leaving 8 bases between. This CDR3 spans 13 amino acids. Germline V gives CDR1 LGHNA, CDR2 YNFKEQ. The DNA of the CDR3 is TGTGCCAGCAGCCAAGCGGAGGGGCAGCCCCAGCATTTT. Amino acids: CASSQAEGQPQHF.

J is TRBJ2-3 and V is TRBV4-3; D gene ambiguous. V lost 0 bases and J 4 bases, leaving 5 bases between the germline ends. The CDR3 runs 13 residues. The V gene's germline CDR1 is LGHNA and CDR2 YSLEER. The CDR3 reads CASSQEGADTQYF. Here the CDR3 DNA reads TGCGCCAGCAGCCAAGAGGGTGCAGATACGCAGTATTTT.

The genes are TRBV5-1 and TRBJ2-7; D possibly uses TRBD1 or TRBD2 (5 bases each). This CDR3 has 15 amino acids. V was clipped by 4 bases and J by 3 bases, with 17 bases between them. Germline CDR1 is SGHRS and CDR2 is YFSETQ. CDR3 protein: CASSGNLGEIYEQYF. CDR3 DNA: TGCGCCAGCAGCGGTAATCTAGGGGAGATCTACGAGCAGTACTTC.

This clonotype has just a few counts. The chain links TRBV7-9 to TRBJ2-5; D is unclear. There are 12 residues in the CDR3. Trimming took 7 bases from V and 2 from J, leaving 8 bases between them. The germline V gene encodes CDR1 SEHNR and CDR2 FQNEAQ (reference sequence). The CDR3 nucleotides read TGTGCCAGCACCGTGGGGCAAGAGACCCAGTACTTC. It yields the protein CASTVGQETQYF.

CDR3 nucleotides: TGTGCCAGCAGGCGCCCGGGACTAGCGGGGGTGAACGAGCAGTACTTC. This gives the protein CASRRPGLAGVNEQYF. This sequence joins TRBV27 and TRBJ2-7, with TRBD2 matching 14 bases. The CDR3 loop spans 16 amino acids. The germline V gene has CDR1 MNHEY and CDR2 SMNVEV (reference sequence). J was trimmed by 5 bases and V by 6 bases; bases with no gene match: 9.

The chain recombines TRBV20-1 with TRBJ2-4; no clear D gene. Trimming left V 2 bases short and J 8 bases short, with 16 bases between. The length of the CDR3 is 14 residues. Germline V lookup: CDR1 DFQATT, CDR2 SNEGSKA (reference sequence). CDR3 DNA sequence: TGCAGTGCTAGATTTCCCGGAAGGATAGACATTCAGTACTTC. Protein product: CSARFPGRIDIQYF.

The chain employs TRBV11-2 and TRBJ2-7; no reliable D call. The CDR3 is 17 residues long. Germline V CDR1 and CDR2: SGHAT, FQNNGV. Trimming removed 3 bases from V and 2 bases from J, with 20 bases in between. As DNA, the CDR3 is TGTGCCAGCAGCTTTAGTTTGCGTGCCGACTTCGCCTACGAGCAGTACTTC. Protein product: CASSFSLRADFAYEQYF.